The 29 T cell receptor beta chains in this list originate from one sample, sequenced in a study of T cell repertoires in cytomegalovirus infection. TCRdb called the reads again in MiXCR, with one record for every CDR3 protein. The repertoire holds almost 550,000 distinct CDR3 sequences, with 15% to 20% as singletons. Material: CD8+ T cells from PBMCs. The receptor source for this set is a human donor in good health (CMV status not recorded). Some clones in this sample may be carry-over from other donors' samples.

The V call is TRBV9, the J call TRBJ2-7; TRBD1 or TRBD2 may be the D gene (5 bases each). From germline, CDR1 is SGDLS and CDR2 YYNGEE. V was clipped by 4 bases and J by 6 bases, with 14 bases between them. CDR3 length equals 13 residues. CDR3 DNA sequence: TGTGCCAGCAGCCCTACGTCGAGGGGCGAGCAGTACTTC. Protein product: CASSPTSRGEQYF.

This clonotype was observed many times. The chain combines TRBV7-6 with TRBJ1-6, with 7 bases lining up with TRBD1. The CDR3 runs 15 residues. The V and J ends lost 2 bases and 10 bases, in that order; junction bases with no gene match: 8. Germline V gives CDR1 SGHVS, CDR2 FNYEAQ. The CDR3 reads CASSLSGDSGSPLHF. As DNA, the CDR3 is TGTGCCAGCAGCTTATCAGGGGACAGTGGATCACCCCTCCACTTT.

This clonotype has a count of ten or more. The chain joins TRBV19 to TRBJ1-1; no clear D. Germline V CDR1 and CDR2: LNHDA, SQIVND (reference sequence). V was pared by 3 bases and J by 3 bases, with 11 bases between. The CDR3 runs to 14 residues. The chain's CDR3 is CASSMAPWDTEAFF. As DNA, the CDR3 is TGTGCCAGTAGTATGGCTCCCTGGGACACTGAAGCTTTCTTT.

Many counts were recorded for this clonotype. The chain combines TRBV5-4 with TRBJ2-7, with TRBD1 as a possible D gene (6 bases). Germline CDR1 is SGHNT and CDR2 is YYREEE (reference sequence). Trimming cost V 10 bases and J 4 bases, with 12 bases left between them. The length of the CDR3 is 11 residues. The CDR3 DNA is TGTGCCGTCGGGACACCTTACGAGCAGTACTTC. This codes for CAVGTPYEQYF.

This clonotype was detected many times. The chain recombines TRBV11-1 with TRBJ2-5; tentative D call: TRBD1 (6 bases). V lost 10 bases and J 4 bases, leaving 16 bases between the germline ends. The CDR3 runs 13 residues. Germline CDR1 reads SGHAT; CDR2 reads FQDESV (reference sequence). CDR3 nucleotide sequence: TGTGCCAAGCTTACAGGGTGGCGAGAGACCCAGTACTTC. This gives the protein CAKLTGWRETQYF.

The chain joins TRBV3-1 to TRBJ1-3; D remains ambiguous. The CDR3 sequence is 15 residues long. V was clipped by 1 base and J by 4 bases, with 11 bases between them. CDR1 is LGHDT and CDR2 is YNNKEL in the germline V gene (reference sequence). The CDR3, as DNA: TGTGCCAGCAGCCAAGTGATGGGATTAGGAAACACCATATATTTT. Its protein is CASSQVMGLGNTIYF.

This clonotype appeared a few times. V gene TRBV19 combines with J gene TRBJ2-1, with TRBD1 identical over 10 bases. The CDR3 sequence is 15 residues long. CDR1 LNHDA and CDR2 SQIVND come from the germline V gene (reference sequence). V lost 4 bases and J lost 7; bases outside the gene matches: 7. In DNA form, the CDR3 reads TGTGCCAGTAGTACGGGACAGGGGAGTTGGAATGAGCAGTTCTTC. This codes for CASSTGQGSWNEQFF.

The DNA for the CDR3 is TGTGCCAGCAGCCATTCGGGCGGGAACGAGCAGTACTTC. Its protein is CASSHSGGNEQYF. The gene calls are TRBV4-2 and TRBJ2-7, with D tentatively TRBD2 (6 bases). CDR3 length: 13 residues. The V gene lost 3 bases and the J gene lost 5 bases, with 11 bases spanning the gap. CDR1 and CDR2 (germline): LGHNA, YNFKEQ.

At least ten counts were recorded for this clonotype. The gene calls are TRBV5-6 and TRBJ2-5; perhaps TRBD1 as D (6 bases). The germline gives CDR1 SGHDT, CDR2 YYEEEE. The CDR3 loop spans 15 amino acids. The V gene lost 4 bases and the J gene lost 3 bases, with 16 bases spanning the gap. CDR3 in amino acids: CASSELTGIKETQYF. CDR3 bases: TGTGCCAGCAGCGAACTAACAGGGATAAAAGAGACCCAGTACTTC.

This clonotype turned up a few times. J is TRBJ1-3 and V is TRBV12-5; D is ambiguous. The CDR3 covers 12 residues. V shed 7 bases and J shed 4 bases, with 8 bases lying between them. In germline, CDR1 is LGHNT, CDR2 FRNRAP. CDR3 nucleotides: TGTGCTAGTGCGGGGTACGGAAACACCATATATTTT. Amino acid sequence: CASAGYGNTIYF.

This clonotype was counted many times. The J gene is TRBJ2-1, the V gene TRBV11-2; a possible D gene is TRBD1 (6 bases). CDR3 length: 17 residues. V lost 2 bases and J lost 0, with 14 bases in between. In germline, CDR1 is SGHAT, CDR2 FQNNGV. The CDR3 nucleotides are TGTGCCAGCAGCTTACCCGTCGGACAGAGCTCCTACAATGAGCAGTTCTTC. Translating it yields CASSLPVGQSSYNEQFF.

This clonotype was detected ten times or more. The chain combines TRBV2 with TRBJ1-2, with D perhaps TRBD1 (6 bases). Trimming removed 9 bases from V and 0 bases from J, with 11 bases in between. The CDR3 totals 13 residues. Germline CDR1 and CDR2: SNHLY and FYNNEI. CDR3 protein: CARGDTTNYGYTF. The CDR3, as DNA: TGTGCCAGGGGGGACACTACTAACTATGGCTACACCTTC.

The chain has TRBV3-1 and TRBJ2-1; D remains ambiguous. V was clipped by 9 bases and J by 4 bases, with 19 bases between them. Germline V gene data show CDR1 as LGHDT and CDR2 as YNNKEL (reference sequence). The CDR3 runs to 15 residues. CDR3 nucleotides: TGTGCCAGTACAGACGGAGACTCTCCTTACAATGAGCAGTTCTTC. Encoded protein: CASTDGDSPYNEQFF.

This clonotype has just a few counts. V gene TRBV27 combines with J gene TRBJ2-3, with TRBD2 matching 9 bases. Trimming took 6 bases from V and 6 from J; bases not matched to a gene: 19. The germline CDR1 and CDR2 sequences are MNHEY and SMNVEV (reference sequence). The CDR3 covers 18 residues. In DNA form, the CDR3 reads TGTGCCAGCAGCCTTCCCCCACGAATAGCGGGAGTATCGGATACGCAGTATTTT. Translated: CASSLPPRIAGVSDTQYF.

This clonotype was seen at least ten times. The rearrangement links TRBV10-3 to TRBJ2-2; tentatively, D is TRBD1 (6 bases). Germline V CDR1 and CDR2: ENHRY, SYGVKD. Trimming pared 9 bases from V and 4 bases from J, leaving 27 bases between. The CDR3 length is 18 residues. CDR3 region: CAILGKGVTPSGTGELFF. The CDR3 DNA sequence: TGTGCCATTCTTGGAAAGGGGGTAACACCCTCAGGCACCGGGGAGCTGTTTTTT.

This clonotype was counted many times. V and J are TRBV6-6 and TRBJ1-4; D not certain. Between the trimmed V and J ends, which lost 2 bases and 4 bases, there was a span of 11 bases. The germline V gene has CDR1 MNHNY and CDR2 SVGAGI (reference sequence). The CDR3 extends over 15 amino acids. CDR3 nucleotide sequence: TGTGCCAGCAGTTACGGAGGTGACCTTAATGAAAAACTGTTTTTT. Translating gives CASSYGGDLNEKLFF.

This clonotype was seen more than once but under ten times. This chain joins TRBV29-1 and TRBJ1-5, with a possible D match to TRBD1 (5 bases). This CDR3 region has 13 residues. Germline CDR1 is SQVTM and CDR2 is ANQGSEA. V was pared by 2 bases and J by 4 bases, with 9 bases between. DNA for the CDR3: TGCAGCGTTGAAACAGGTGGGAATCAGCCCCAGCATTTT. Protein product: CSVETGGNQPQHF.

The rearrangement joins TRBV13 to TRBJ2-6; 8 bases map to TRBD1. The CDR3 sequence is 17 residues long. The V gene end was trimmed by 1 base and the J gene end by 2 bases; junction bases not matched to a gene: 4. Germline V gene lookup returns CDR1 PRHDT and CDR2 FYEKMQ (reference sequence). Here the CDR3 reads CASSLAGGSPGANVLTF. For the CDR3, the DNA is TGTGCCAGCAGCTTAGCAGGGGGCTCACCTGGGGCCAACGTCCTGACTTTC.

This clonotype was seen many times. This chain uses TRBV6-2 or TRBV6-3 with TRBJ2-4, with 7 bases fitting TRBD1. Germline CDR1 reads MNHEY; CDR2 reads SVGEGT. This CDR3 is built from 15 residues. V trimming: 5 bases; J trimming: 2 bases; junction bases outside the gene matches: 6. CDR3 loop: CASSLWDRTKNIQYF. The DNA for the CDR3 is TGTGCCAGCAGTCTCTGGGACAGAACCAAAAACATTCAGTACTTC.

V and J are TRBV15 and TRBJ1-4; 8 bases fit TRBD1. Germline lookup yields CDR1 LNHNV and CDR2 YYDKDF (reference sequence). Trimming at V came to 2 bases and at J to 8 bases, leaving 7 bases not matched to a gene. The CDR3 loop spans 15 amino acids. The CDR3 sequence: CATSRTDRAGEKLFF. The CDR3 coding sequence is TGTGCCACCAGCAGAACGGACAGGGCAGGCGAAAAACTGTTTTTT. Full variable domain (missing parts from reference TRBV15 and TRBJ1-4): DAMVIQNPRYQVTQFGKPVTLSCSQTLNHNVMYWYQQKSSQAPKLLFHYYDKDFNNEADTPDNFQSRRPNTSFCFLDIRSPGLGDTAMYLCATSRTDRAGEKLFFGSGTQLSVL.

The chain employs TRBV6-6 and TRBJ2-1; D unclear. CDR1 and CDR2 (germline): MNHNY, SVGAGI (reference sequence). The CDR3 covers 16 residues. Trimming shortened V by 7 bases and J by 2 bases, and 18 bases separated the two germline ends. CDR3 in amino acids: CASITRRGQAYNEQFF. CDR3 sequence (DNA): TGTGCCAGCATTACGCGTCGAGGCCAGGCCTACAATGAGCAGTTCTTC.

CDR3 coding DNA: TGTGCCAGCAGCCAAGGAATAAGCGGGAGAAAACCCTACGAGCAGTACTTC. As protein: CASSQGISGRKPYEQYF. This chain links TRBV14 with TRBJ2-7, with 8 positions matching TRBD2. The CDR3 runs 17 residues. Trimming cost V 1 base and J 2 bases; bases outside gene matches: 10. Germline assignment: CDR1 SGHDN and CDR2 FVKESK.

CDR3 sequence (DNA): TGTGCCATCAATGAAGCGGGAGGAGGCTACAATGAGCAGTTCTTC. Its protein product is CAINEAGGGYNEQFF. This chain links TRBV10-3 with TRBJ2-1, with 9 bases identical to TRBD2. Trimming took 7 bases from V and 3 from J; bases not matched to a gene: 7. There are 15 residues in the CDR3. From germline, CDR1 is ENHRY and CDR2 SYGVKD.

This chain uses TRBV4-2 with TRBJ2-1; D may be TRBD2 (5 bases). Germline V gene lookup returns CDR1 LGHNA and CDR2 YNFKEQ. V lost 4 bases and J 10 bases, leaving 14 bases between the germline ends. The CDR3 sequence is 13 residues long. CDR3 nucleotide sequence: TGTGCCAGCAGCCTCCCCCGACTACCCGAGCAGTTCTTC. Its translation: CASSLPRLPEQFF.

The rearrangement joins TRBV27 to TRBJ1-1; 7 bases agree with TRBD1. The CDR3 is 15 residues long. Trimming took 4 bases from V and 5 from J; bases not matched to a gene: 10. Germline V gene lookup returns CDR1 MNHEY and CDR2 SMNVEV (reference sequence). Written as DNA, the CDR3 is TGTGCCAGCAGTTCCTCAGGGGGTTGGGGAACTGAAGCTTTCTTT. It yields the protein CASSSSGGWGTEAFF.

The sample holds a few counts of this clonotype. The V and J genes are TRBV28 and TRBJ2-3, with 12 bases lining up with TRBD2. The CDR3 is 15 residues long. Germline CDR1 MDHEN, CDR2 SYDVKM. V shed 4 bases and J 7 bases; nucleotides not matched to a gene: 6. CDR3 coding DNA: TGTGCCAGCAGTTCTCTAGCGGGAGGGGGGCATACGCAGTATTTT. It codes for CASSSLAGGGHTQYF. The full variable domain, in which reference TRBV28 and TRBJ2-3 provide the parts outside the CDR3, is DVKVTQSSRYLVKRTGEKVFLECVQDMDHENMFWYRQDPGLGLRLIYFSYDVKMKEKGDIPEGYSVSREKKERFSLILESASTNQTSMYLCASSSLAGGGHTQYFGPGTRLTVL.

This clonotype was detected many times. The J gene is TRBJ1-6, the V gene TRBV4-1; 8 nucleotides match TRBD1. Trimming at V came to 4 bases and at J to 10 bases, leaving 15 bases not matched to a gene. This CDR3 comprises 17 residues. The germline gives CDR1 MGHRA, CDR2 YSYEKL. Written as DNA, the CDR3 is TGCGCCAGCAGCCCTTACCCCCAGGGGGCCGTATACTCACCCCTCCACTTT. This encodes CASSPYPQGAVYSPLHF.

This clonotype was found many times. J is TRBJ1-5 and V is TRBV12-3 or TRBV12-4; TRBD1 agrees at 10 bases. This CDR3 contains 15 residues. V lost 6 bases to trimming and J lost 6 bases; unmatched junction nucleotides: 8. The CDR3 region is CASRAGTGVGQPQHF. The CDR3 region has the DNA TGTGCCAGCAGGGCCGGGACAGGGGTAGGTCAGCCCCAGCATTTT.

In this sample, this clonotype turned up many times. V gene TRBV2 combines with J gene TRBJ2-1, with TRBD2 identical over 8 bases. V was clipped by 3 bases and J by 6 bases; unmatched bases: 7. Germline lookup yields CDR1 SNHLY and CDR2 FYNNEI. The CDR3 contains 15 residues. The CDR3 loop is CASSDFSGIFNEQFF. The CDR3 region has the DNA TGTGCCAGCAGTGACTTTAGCGGGATATTCAATGAGCAGTTCTTC.